A single sample is the source of the 8 T cell receptor beta chains below, sequenced in a study of blood T cell repertoires in COVID-19. Sequenced by immunoSEQ multiplex PCR; TCRdb stores in-frame clones only, minus some. The sample lists tens of thousands of clones; approximately 81% were seen once. Sequencing was done on a sample of peripheral blood. All receptors come from a man older than 75 with acute or convalescent COVID-19.

This chain links TRBV10-3 with TRBJ1-2, with 10 bases that match TRBD1. CDR3 length: 18 amino acids. The junction had 21 bases not matched to a gene; V was cut back by 6 bases and J by 8 bases. Germline V gene lookup returns CDR1 ENHRY and CDR2 SYGVKD. CDR3 nucleotide sequence: TGTGCCATCAGGGAATCCAACCGGGGGGTGGGACAGGGGAACGGCTACACCTTC. Translated, it gives CAIRESNRGVGQGNGYTF.

The V and J genes are TRBV11-3 and TRBJ2-5; D is ambiguous. The CDR3 runs to 16 residues. V lost 0 bases and J 3 bases, leaving 14 bases between the germline ends. CDR1 SGHNT and CDR2 YENEEA come from the germline V gene. The CDR3 loop is CASSLDLACREETQYF. CDR3 sequence (DNA): TGTGCCAGCAGCTTAGATCTTGCATGCCGGGAAGAGACCCAGTACTTC.

This clone came up once. The chain carries TRBV10-3 and TRBJ1-5; D is perhaps TRBD1 (5 bases). Per germline, CDR1 ENHRY and CDR2 SYGVKD. V was clipped by 10 bases and J by 4 bases, with 14 bases between them. The CDR3 length is 13 residues. The chain's CDR3 is CATRETANQPQHF. CDR3 DNA: TGTGCCACCAGGGAAACAGCAAATCAGCCCCAGCATTTT.

This sequence joins TRBV28 and TRBJ2-7; 9 bases are shared with TRBD1. V shed 4 bases and J 3 bases; nucleotides not matched to a gene: 4. This CDR3 spans 14 amino acids. Germline V lookup: CDR1 MDHEN, CDR2 SYDVKM. The CDR3 reads CASSSTGGLYEQYF. For the CDR3, the DNA is TGTGCCAGCAGTTCGACAGGGGGGCTCTACGAGCAGTACTTC. Based on the CDR3 plus reference TRBV28 and TRBJ2-7, the full variable domain is DVKVTQSSRYLVKRTGEKVFLECVQDMDHENMFWYRQDPGLGLRLIYFSYDVKMKEKGDIPEGYSVSREKKERFSLILESASTNQTSMYLCASSSTGGLYEQYFGPGTRLTVT.

V gene TRBV29-1 combines with J gene TRBJ2-7; maybe TRBD1 (6 bases). The CDR3 is 13 amino acids. V was clipped by 4 bases and J by 1 base, with 11 bases between them. The germline CDR1 and CDR2 sequences are SQVTM and ANQGSEA. Here the CDR3 DNA reads TGCAGCGTTGTGAGGACAGCTTCCTACGAGCAGTACTTC. Translation gives CSVVRTASYEQYF.

The chain uses TRBV28 and TRBJ1-5; no definite D call. Trimming shortened V by 3 bases and J by 7 bases, and 10 bases separated the two germline ends. Germline assignment: CDR1 MDHEN and CDR2 SYDVKM. CDR3 length: 13 residues. CDR3 sequence: CASSFPQVQPQHF. The CDR3 DNA reads as TGTGCCAGCAGTTTCCCTCAGGTCCAGCCCCAGCATTTT.

This chain joins TRBV7-9 and TRBJ2-5, with no clear D. V lost 4 bases and J lost 0, with 6 bases in between. The CDR3 loop spans 13 amino acids. The germline V gene encodes CDR1 SEHNR and CDR2 FQNEAQ (reference sequence). CDR3 nucleotide sequence: TGTGCCAGCAGCTCTACGGACCAAGAGACCCAGTACTTC. It specifies CASSSTDQETQYF.

This chain uses TRBV5-4 with TRBJ1-1; no definite D call. CDR3 length: 14 amino acids. The germline V gene encodes CDR1 SGHNT and CDR2 YYREEE (reference sequence). V lost 3 bases and J 1 base, leaving 10 bases between the germline ends. Written as DNA, the CDR3 is TGTGCCAGCAGCTCCGGTCTTTCGAACACTGAAGCTTTCTTT. Translated, it gives CASSSGLSNTEAFF.